These 15 T cell receptor beta chains came from one sample sequenced in a study of a mutant IDH1 vaccine in newly diagnosed glioma. Sequenced by immunoSEQ multiplex PCR; TCRdb stores in-frame clones only, minus some. This sample yields tens of thousands of clones, of which approximately 80% are seen a single time; 5.1% belongs to the top ten. As for time point: week 23, last vaccination. All doses held 300 ug of mutant IDH1 20-mer peptide, with topical imiquimod. The antigens these receptors bind are not known. This specimen was PBMCs, taken from a glioma patient whose treatment included an IDH1 peptide vaccine. The receptors shown here come from a man aged 35-49 years with glioma.

The rearrangement uses TRBV6-1 and TRBJ2-1; D not resolved. This CDR3 contains 12 residues. Germline V gives CDR1 MNHNS, CDR2 SASEGT. The germline V and J ends were trimmed by 7 bases and 12 bases, with 16 bases remaining between them. CDR3: CASKSQVMAQFF. The CDR3 DNA follows: TGTGCCAGCAAGTCTCAGGTTATGGCGCAGTTCTTC.

The J gene is TRBJ2-5, the V gene TRBV21-1; whether TRBD1, the table's D call, matches the DNA was not checked. TRBV21-1 is a known pseudogene. The CDR3 sequence is 14 residues long. The CDR3 nucleotides read TGTGCCAGCAGCAAAAAGGGCAGGGAAGAGACCCAGTACTTC. Residues: CASSKKGREETQYF.

The chain links TRBV27 to TRBJ1-1, with D hard to call. The CDR3 spans 11 residues. V shed 8 bases and J shed 1 base, with 5 bases lying between them. Germline CDR1 and CDR2: MNHEY and SMNVEV (reference sequence). This CDR3 is CASRRNTEAFF. The CDR3 DNA sequence: TGTGCCAGCCGGAGGAACACTGAAGCTTTCTTT.

The chain recombines TRBV6-5 with TRBJ2-5, with 7 bases fitting TRBD2. The assigned J gene may be wrong: the sequence end matches TRBJ2-7 better. The V gene's germline CDR1 is MNHEY and CDR2 SVGAGI. The CDR3 sequence is 15 residues long. The CDR3 coding sequence is TGTGCCAGCAATCCTATGGGACTACCTACCTACGAGCAGTACTTC. The encoded protein is CASNPMGLPTYEQYF.

This chain joins TRBV5-1 and TRBJ1-1, with a weak D call TRBD1 (6 bases). V was cut by 5 bases and J by 3 bases, with 14 bases left in between. This CDR3 has 14 amino acids. CDR1 and CDR2 from the germline V gene are SGHRS and YFSETQ. Here the CDR3 reads CASSPLGAHTEAFF. The CDR3 region has the DNA TGCGCCAGCAGTCCCCTGGGGGCGCACACTGAAGCTTTCTTT.

The chain couples TRBV7-6 to TRBJ1-3; 8 bases align to TRBD1. CDR1 and CDR2 from the germline V gene are SGHVS and FNYEAQ. V shed 4 bases and J 0 bases; nucleotides not matched to a gene: 5. The CDR3 loop spans 16 amino acids. CDR3 in amino acids: CASSYRQGISGNTIYF. The CDR3 nucleotides read TGTGCCAGCAGCTATCGACAGGGGATCTCTGGAAACACCATATATTTT.

V gene TRBV7-8 combines with J gene TRBJ1-4; no clear D. The CDR3 extends over 15 amino acids. The V and J ends lost 4 bases and 3 bases respectively, with 12 bases between them. Germline V lookup: CDR1 SGHVS, CDR2 FQNEAQ. This chain's CDR3 is CASSSRRTPNEKLFF. CDR3 in DNA: TGTGCCAGCAGCTCTAGACGGACTCCTAATGAAAAACTGTTTTTT.

The chain carries TRBV29-1 and TRBJ2-3; TRBD2 matches 7 bases. The CDR3 consists of 14 residues. From germline, CDR1 is SQVTM and CDR2 ANQGSEA. V lost 0 bases to trimming and J lost 1 base; unmatched junction nucleotides: 1. The CDR3 loop is CSVEDAGGTDTQYF. The CDR3 DNA reads as TGCAGCGTTGAAGATGCGGGGGGCACAGATACGCAGTATTTT.

The CDR3 coding sequence is TGTGCCAGTAGTATTCGGGACAGGGGGCAAGCTTTCTTT. Its protein product is CASSIRDRGQAFF. This chain uses TRBV19 with TRBJ1-1; 12 bases are shared with TRBD1. The CDR3 loop spans 13 amino acids. From germline, CDR1 is LNHDA and CDR2 SQIVND (reference sequence). With V trimmed by 3 bases and J by 9 bases, 2 bases remained unmatched. Based on the CDR3 plus reference TRBV19 and TRBJ1-1, the full variable domain is DGGITQSPKYLFRKEGQNVTLSCEQNLNHDAMYWYRQDPGQGLRLIYYSQIVNDFQKGDIAEGYSVSREKKESFPLTVTSAQKNPTAFYLCASSIRDRGQAFFGQGTRLTVV.

The rearrangement joins TRBV7-2 to TRBJ1-6; perhaps TRBD1 as D (5 bases). The CDR3 totals 15 residues. Germline V gives CDR1 SGHTA, CDR2 FQGNSA. V dropped 5 bases and J dropped 5 bases, with 13 bases sitting between them. The CDR3 loop reads CASSPIAGNNSPLHF. As DNA, the CDR3 is TGTGCCAGCAGCCCTATAGCAGGGAATAATTCACCCCTCCACTTT. Variable domain in full (rest from reference TRBV7-2 and TRBJ1-6): GAGVSQSPSNKVTEKGKDVELRCDPISGHTALYWYRQSLGQGLEFLIYFQGNSAPDKSGLPSDRFSAERTGGSVSTLTIQRTQQEDSAVYLCASSPIAGNNSPLHFGNGTRLTVT.

J is TRBJ2-2 and V is TRBV10-3; the D call may be TRBD1 or TRBD2 (6 bases each). The CDR3 is 15 amino acids. With 9 bases removed from V and 1 base from J, the gap between germline ends came to 15 bases. Germline V gene lookup returns CDR1 ENHRY and CDR2 SYGVKD. The CDR3 reads CAIHRGEWNTGELFF. The CDR3 DNA follows: TGTGCCATTCATAGGGGGGAGTGGAACACCGGGGAGCTGTTTTTT.

The chain joins TRBV25-1 to TRBJ2-3; TRBD1 aligns across 7 bases. V lost 3 bases and J lost 5; bases outside the gene matches: 8. The germline V gene encodes CDR1 MGHDK and CDR2 SYGVNS. This CDR3 comprises 15 residues. The CDR3 region is CASSDGQVWGDTQYF. CDR3 coding DNA: TGTGCCAGCAGTGACGGACAGGTCTGGGGAGATACGCAGTATTTT.

V gene TRBV14 combines with J gene TRBJ1-1; possibly TRBD1 for D (6 bases). The V gene lost 1 base and the J gene lost 5 bases, with 11 bases spanning the gap. This CDR3 contains 14 residues. Per germline, CDR1 SGHDN and CDR2 FVKESK. For the CDR3, the DNA is TGTGCCAGCAGCCAAGTCAGAGGGGGGACTGAAGCTTTCTTT. This sequence encodes CASSQVRGGTEAFF.

This clone is categorized as medium-sized. The rearrangement links TRBV19 to TRBJ1-2; no clear D. Trimming removed 0 bases from V and 6 bases from J, with 8 bases in between. The CDR3 runs 13 residues. The germline V gene has CDR1 LNHDA and CDR2 SQIVND (reference sequence). DNA of the CDR3: TGTGCCAGTAGTATAGATCTGATAGATGGCTACACCTTC. It yields the protein CASSIDLIDGYTF.

The chain employs TRBV7-8 and TRBJ1-2; D uncertain. Per germline, CDR1 SGHVS and CDR2 FQNEAQ. The CDR3 totals 14 residues. V was shortened by 1 base and J by 2 bases, with 8 bases between the two germline ends. This chain's CDR3 is CASSLGRTNYGYTF. Here the CDR3 DNA reads TGTGCCAGCAGCTTAGGAAGGACCAACTATGGCTACACCTTC.